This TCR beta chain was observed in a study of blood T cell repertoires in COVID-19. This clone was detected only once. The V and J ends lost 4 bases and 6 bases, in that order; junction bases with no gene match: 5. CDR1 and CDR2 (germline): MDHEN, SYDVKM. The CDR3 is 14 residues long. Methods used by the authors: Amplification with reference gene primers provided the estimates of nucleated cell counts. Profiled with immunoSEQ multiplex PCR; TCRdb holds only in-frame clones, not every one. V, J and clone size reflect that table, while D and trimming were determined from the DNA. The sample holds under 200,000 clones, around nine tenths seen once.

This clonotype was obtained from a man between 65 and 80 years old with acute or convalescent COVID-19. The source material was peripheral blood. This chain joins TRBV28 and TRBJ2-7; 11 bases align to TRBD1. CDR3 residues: CASSSTGTGGEQYF. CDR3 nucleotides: TGTGCCAGCAGTTCCACCGGGACAGGGGGCGAGCAGTACTTC.